A single TCR beta chain is shown here with its context. Antigen: not known. Method: immunoSEQ multiplex PCR; TCRdb's copy keeps in-frame clones and lacks some. The sample includes fewer than 65,000 clones, over 75% of them seen just once. This entry is derived from a study of identifying expanded T cells in peripheral blood. The ends were cut back, 1 base at V and 0 bases at J, with 10 bases in the middle. Per germline, CDR1 MNHNS and CDR2 SASEGT. CDR3 length: 15 residues. Collection occurred without any documented infections or immune events in donors. General study findings and limits: Approximately two-week clone count variance significantly increased as total template count grew. Over around two and four weeks, about 15 and 19 clones changed, versus roughly 1.1 between replicates.

V gene TRBV6-1 combines with J gene TRBJ2-7, with D maybe TRBD2 (6 bases). The sequence came from a person aged 18 to 75 in good health. The sample taken for sequencing was blood. The CDR3 bases are TGTGCCAGCAGTGAAGAGGCGGGGAGCTCCTACGAGCAGTACTTC. Translating it yields CASSEEAGSSYEQYF.